Here is one T cell receptor beta chain with its context. Its antigen is as yet unknown. The sample comes from a study of shared clonotypes between healthy human individuals. Study-wide results and limits: Only blood underwent sampling, and tissue repertoires likely differ.

How the authors handled the data: For the immunoSEQ data, sequences were junction-only without quality scores, so filtering differed. TCRdb's table, derived via immunoSEQ multiplex PCR, lists solely in-frame clones and lacks some. V and J calls and clone size are given by that table; D and trimming were obtained from the DNA. This sample yields more than 450,000 clones, of which 60% to 85% are seen a single time; 10% to 15% belongs to the top ten. The germline V gene has CDR1 SGHRS and CDR2 YFSETQ. The CDR3 runs to 19 residues. V lost 2 bases, J lost 2 bases, and 10 bases stayed unmatched. The chain recombines TRBV5-1 with TRBJ2-3; the match to TRBD2 covers 14 bases. The sample taken for sequencing was PBMCs. The clonotype originates from a woman between 40 and 55 years old in good health. Some clones in this sample may be carry-over from other donors' samples. The CDR3 protein is CASSFGLAGGRGNTDTQYF. CDR3 in DNA: TGCGCCAGCAGCTTCGGACTAGCGGGAGGCCGGGGGAACACAGATACGCAGTATTTT.